The 4 T cell receptor beta chains below come from one sample, sequenced in a study of CD8 T cells in Susac syndrome. After extraction with the RNeasy kit, roughly 0.5 to 1 ug of the RNA was reverse transcribed using random hexamers. Each CDR3 protein is one row after TCRdb ran MiXCR on the immunoSEQ multiplex PCR reads. Of more than 110,000 distinct CDR3 sequences listed, about 93% are singletons. Source material: CD8+ T cells from PBMCs. The receptors come from a human donor in good health.

CDR3 sequence reads: CSVIHYEQYF. CDR3 sequence (DNA): TGCAGCGTTATTCACTACGAGCAGTACTTC. The rearrangement joins TRBV29-1 to TRBJ2-7; D gene ambiguous. The CDR3 is made up of 10 amino acids. The germline V gene encodes CDR1 SQVTM and CDR2 ANQGSEA. The V and J ends lost 5 bases and 3 bases respectively, with 5 bases between them.

The CDR3 protein is CSATGSTGELFF. The CDR3 DNA reads TGCAGCGCTACAGGGTCCACCGGGGAGCTGTTTTTT. The gene calls are TRBV29-1 and TRBJ2-2; perhaps TRBD1 as D (6 bases). Germline assignment: CDR1 SQVTM and CDR2 ANQGSEA. CDR3 length: 12 amino acids. Trimming left V 7 bases short and J 4 bases short, with 10 bases between.

J is TRBJ2-2 and V is TRBV20-1, with TRBD2 identical over 7 bases. The CDR3 totals 15 residues. The germline V gene has CDR1 DFQATT and CDR2 SNEGSKA (reference sequence). The V and J ends lost 1 base and 4 bases, in that order; junction bases with no gene match: 6. The CDR3 coding sequence is TGCAGTGCTAGAGTCTGGGGGGGTAGCACCGGGGAGCTGTTTTTT. Its protein product is CSARVWGGSTGELFF.

This clonotype was seen a single time. The genes are TRBV15 and TRBJ2-1, with D tentatively TRBD1 (6 bases). The CDR3 runs 13 residues. Trimming cost V 8 bases and J 2 bases, with 10 bases left between them. In germline, CDR1 is LNHNV, CDR2 YYDKDF (reference sequence). CDR3 bases: TGTGCCACCCGAAGGGGGACCTACAATGAGCAGTTCTTC. Translated: CATRRGTYNEQFF. Based on the CDR3 plus reference TRBV15 and TRBJ2-1, the full variable domain is DAMVIQNPRYQVTQFGKPVTLSCSQTLNHNVMYWYQQKSSQAPKLLFHYYDKDFNNEADTPDNFQSRRPNTSFCFLDIRSPGLGDTAMYLCATRRGTYNEQFFGPGTRLTVL.